This TCR beta chain comes out of a study of response to subunit inactivated influenza vaccine. CDR3 size: 13 residues. V was pared by 5 bases and J by 6 bases, with 7 bases of the junction left unmatched. Germline V lookup: CDR1 DFQATT, CDR2 SNEGSKA (reference sequence). TCRdb used MiXCR to reprocess the RT-PCR reads, holding one entry per CDR3 protein. The sample lists around 490,000 distinct CDR3 sequences, around 8% seen once, with 10% to 15% in the top ten. Sequencing used PBMCs from blood, obtained approximately 25 months after vaccination. This TCR derives from a man in his fifties or sixties who received an inactivated influenza vaccine. The genes are TRBV20-1 and TRBJ2-1; 7 nucleotides line up with TRBD1. As DNA, the CDR3 is TGCAGTGCTCAATTCCGACAGGGCAATGAGCAGTTCTTC. Residues: CSAQFRQGNEQFF.